The 7 T cell receptor beta chains below were found in one sample sequenced in a study of cytomegalovirus exposure and HLA in healthy donors. This PCR relied on a set of 60 Vbeta primers and 13 Jbeta primers. Measured with immunoSEQ multiplex PCR; TCRdb has only the in-frame clones, and not every one. The table records approximately 140,000 clones, 75% to 85% of them present only once. The sample taken for sequencing was PBMCs. All receptors derive from a female donor in good health and CMV-seronegative.

This clone was counted only a few times. The genes are TRBV28 and TRBJ2-1, with a weak D call TRBD1 (6 bases). Germline CDR1 is MDHEN and CDR2 is SYDVKM. The length of the CDR3 is 15 residues. Deletions cut 4 bases from V and 1 base from J, with 11 bases between. The CDR3 DNA follows: TGTGCCAGCAGTTCCCGGACAGCTTCCTACAATGAGCAGTTCTTC. Translation gives CASSSRTASYNEQFF.

This rearrangement joins TRBV7-8 to TRBJ2-7; 10 positions match TRBD1. V shed 4 bases, J shed 6 bases, and the junction held 12 bases outside the gene matches. Germline assignment: CDR1 SGHVS and CDR2 FQNEAQ. The CDR3 is made up of 16 amino acids. CDR3 in DNA: TGTGCCAGCAGCTCCGGGAGGGGACAGGGGTACGCCGAGCAGTACTTC. Residues: CASSSGRGQGYAEQYF.

The chain has TRBV28 and TRBJ1-6; no clear D gene. Between the trimmed V and J ends, which lost 6 bases and 10 bases, there was a span of 22 bases. Germline values: CDR1 MDHEN, CDR2 SYDVKM. The CDR3 is 16 residues long. This CDR3 reads CASSPMPGFYLSPLHF. The CDR3 region has the DNA TGTGCCAGCAGCCCTATGCCCGGGTTTTATCTCTCACCCCTCCACTTT.

This clone turned up a few times. The chain employs TRBV5-1 and TRBJ2-7; TRBD1 agrees at 7 bases. V shed 0 bases, J shed 5 bases, and the junction held 14 bases outside the gene matches. The germline V gene has CDR1 SGHRS and CDR2 YFSETQ. The CDR3 has 17 residues. The CDR3 sequence: CASSLGVVRTGLNEQYF. The CDR3 coding sequence is TGCGCCAGCAGCTTGGGCGTGGTCCGGACAGGACTGAACGAGCAGTACTTC. The full variable domain, rest sourced from reference TRBV5-1 and TRBJ2-7, is KAGVTQTPRYLIKTRGQQVTLSCSPISGHRSVSWYQQTPGQGLQFLFEYFSETQRNKGNFPGRFSGRQFSNSRSEMNVSTLELGDSALYLCASSLGVVRTGLNEQYFGPGTRLTVT.

V usage is TRBV11-3 and J usage is TRBJ2-6, with unresolved D. The CDR3 is made up of 15 amino acids. Trimming shortened V by 5 bases and J by 0 bases, and 8 bases separated the two germline ends. CDR1 is SGHNT, CDR2 YENEEA, per germline. CDR3 amino acids: CASSPRSSGANVLTF. The CDR3 DNA sequence: TGTGCCAGCAGCCCGCGGAGCTCTGGGGCCAACGTCCTGACTTTC.

The chain is built from TRBV4-3 and TRBJ2-3; tentatively, D is TRBD2 (6 bases). Trimming took 4 bases from V and 4 from J, leaving 18 bases between them. The CDR3 spans 16 residues. Germline values: CDR1 LGHNA, CDR2 YSLEER. The CDR3 is CASSLGWEDGPDTQYF. The CDR3 DNA follows: TGCGCCAGCAGCCTCGGGTGGGAGGACGGCCCAGATACGCAGTATTTT.

The rearrangement links TRBV9 to TRBJ2-1; the match to TRBD2 covers 10 bases. The J segment lost 5 bases and the V segment lost 2 bases, leaving 4 bases of the junction unmatched. The CDR3 contains 15 residues. Germline CDR1 and CDR2: SGDLS and YYNGEE. As DNA, the CDR3 is TGTGCCAGCAGCGTCAGCGGGAGGGGACACAATGAGCAGTTCTTC. Protein product: CASSVSGRGHNEQFF.